A single sample gave rise to the 27 T cell receptor beta chains below, sequenced in a study of blood T cell repertoires in COVID-19. Some clones are missing from TCRdb's copy, which holds only in-frame ones; the method was immunoSEQ multiplex PCR. Altogether under 70,000 clones are present, 70% to 85% being singletons, with the ten largest covering around 21%. Sequenced: peripheral blood. Every receptor here comes from a woman older than 75 with active or convalescent COVID-19.

This chain uses TRBV6-5 with TRBJ1-1, with 7 bases fitting TRBD1. Trimming at V came to 2 bases and at J to 6 bases, leaving 3 bases not matched to a gene. This CDR3 region has 13 residues. Germline V gives CDR1 MNHEY, CDR2 SVGAGI. The CDR3 DNA sequence: TGTGCCAGCAGTTACGGGACAGAAGCTGAAGCTTTCTTT. Translation: CASSYGTEAEAFF.

V and J are TRBV28 and TRBJ1-1, with TRBD1 matching over 9 bases. The germline V gene has CDR1 MDHEN and CDR2 SYDVKM. With 8 bases clipped from V and 5 bases from J, the junction kept 12 bases outside the gene matches. This CDR3 spans 15 amino acids. CDR3 bases: TGTGCCAGCTTGACTCCGGGACAGGGAAGGACTGAAGCTTTCTTT. Translating gives CASLTPGQGRTEAFF.

In nucleotides, the CDR3 is TGTGCCAGCAGCTCCGGACTAGCGGGGGCCAGCACAGATACGCAGTATTTT. Residues: CASSSGLAGASTDTQYF. The chain recombines TRBV7-2 with TRBJ2-3; 13 bases map to TRBD2. The CDR3 is 17 amino acids. V dropped 4 bases and J dropped 0; count of bases not matched to a gene: 4. Per germline, CDR1 SGHTA and CDR2 FQGNSA.

This sequence joins TRBV10-2 and TRBJ1-2; D might be TRBD1 (6 bases). The CDR3 loop spans 14 amino acids. V was shortened by 5 bases and J by 8 bases, with 18 bases between the two germline ends. Germline-derived CDR1 and CDR2 are WSHSY and SAAADI. CDR3 in amino acids: CASSLNRQAGGYTF. CDR3 coding DNA: TGCGCCAGCAGTTTGAACAGACAGGCTGGGGGCTACACCTTC.

In its sample, this clone was seen once. The junction shows a germline mismatch at one end, possibly a read error. This chain uses TRBV5-1 with TRBJ1-2; 7 bases agree with TRBD1. The CDR3 totals 14 residues. In germline, CDR1 is SGHRS, CDR2 YFSETQ. CDR3 nucleotide sequence: TGCGCCAGCAGCATCACCGGGACAGACTATGCCTACACCTTC. It is translated as CASSITGTDYAYTF.

This clone was seen just once. The rearrangement uses TRBV12-3 or TRBV12-4 and TRBJ1-5; no reliable D call. V lost 3 bases to trimming and J lost 5 bases, with 8 bases between them. CDR3 size: 13 residues. For the CDR3, the DNA is TGTGCCAGCAGTTTTGGGGAGGATCAGCCCCAGCATTTT. It translates to CASSFGEDQPQHF.

The chain combines TRBV7-9 with TRBJ1-1; 7 positions agree with TRBD1. CDR3 length: 18 residues. Germline V gene sequence: CDR1 SEHNR, CDR2 FQNEAQ (reference sequence). Losses at the gene ends were 4 bases for V and 1 base for J; bases not matched to a gene: 15. This CDR3 reads CASSSSGWGRQGNTEAFF. The CDR3 DNA follows: TGTGCCAGCAGCTCCTCAGGTTGGGGAAGACAGGGGAACACTGAAGCTTTCTTT. Complete variable domain (other parts from reference TRBV7-9 and TRBJ1-1): DTGVSQNPRHKITKRGQNVTFRCDPISEHNRLYWYRQTLGQGPEFLTYFQNEAQLEKSRLLSDRFSAERPKGSFSTLEIQRTEQGDSAMYLCASSSSGWGRQGNTEAFFGQGTRLTVV.

The rearrangement joins TRBV18 to TRBJ1-2; 10 bases line up with TRBD1. The CDR3 sequence is 15 residues long. The V gene's germline CDR1 is KGHSH and CDR2 LQKENI. V shed 1 base, J shed 3 bases, and the junction held 2 bases outside the gene matches. In DNA form, the CDR3 reads TGTGCCAGCTCACCACAGACAGGGGGCGACTATGGCTACACCTTC. It codes for CASSPQTGGDYGYTF.

V gene TRBV9 combines with J gene TRBJ2-7; TRBD2 matches at 8 bases. CDR3 size: 15 residues. V shed 2 bases, J shed 5 bases, and the junction held 9 bases outside the gene matches. The germline gives CDR1 SGDLS, CDR2 YYNGEE. CDR3 residues: CASSVGHSGRDEQYF. The CDR3 DNA sequence: TGTGCCAGCAGCGTGGGGCACTCCGGGAGGGACGAGCAGTACTTC.

V usage is TRBV5-8 and J usage is TRBJ1-5; 9 nucleotides align to TRBD1. The V gene end was trimmed by 0 bases and the J gene end by 5 bases; junction bases not matched to a gene: 3. Per the germline V gene, CDR1 is SGHTS and CDR2 is YDEGEE. This CDR3 has 15 residues. CDR3 amino acids: CASSLDGQGHQPQHF. CDR3 DNA sequence: TGTGCCAGCAGCTTGGATGGACAGGGGCATCAGCCCCAGCATTTT.

This clone was counted once. This chain links TRBV5-4 with TRBJ2-3; no firm D call. Germline V gene data show CDR1 as SGHNT and CDR2 as YYREEE (reference sequence). V shed 1 base and J shed 6 bases, with 12 bases lying between them. This CDR3 contains 14 residues. The CDR3 sequence is CASSLITGRDTQYF. The CDR3 nucleotides read TGTGCCAGCAGCTTGATTACCGGCAGGGATACGCAGTATTTT.

This chain links TRBV15 with TRBJ1-2, with 9 bases lining up with TRBD1. This CDR3 region has 17 residues. The V gene end was trimmed by 2 bases and the J gene end by 6 bases; junction bases not matched to a gene: 13. Germline V gene data show CDR1 as LNHNV and CDR2 as YYDKDF (reference sequence). The CDR3 region has the DNA TGTGCCACCAGCAGAATACTGCGGACAGGGGAAAGGGATGGCTACACCTTC. Its translation: CATSRILRTGERDGYTF. The full variable domain, completed using reference TRBV15 and TRBJ1-2, is DAMVIQNPRYQVTQFGKPVTLSCSQTLNHNVMYWYQQKSSQAPKLLFHYYDKDFNNEADTPDNFQSRRPNTSFCFLDIRSPGLGDTAMYLCATSRILRTGERDGYTFGSGTRLTVV.

V usage is TRBV4-2 and J usage is TRBJ1-1; D unclear. Trimming removed 0 bases at V and 5 bases at J, with 28 bases between. The CDR3 covers 20 residues. Per the germline V gene, CDR1 is LGHNA and CDR2 is YNFKEQ. The CDR3 loop is CASSQDGGSGYSRGRTEAFF. The CDR3 bases are TGTGCCAGCAGCCAAGACGGCGGTTCGGGATATTCCCGGGGAAGGACTGAAGCTTTCTTT.

The chain combines TRBV2 with TRBJ2-7, with TRBD2 matching over 10 bases. This CDR3 is 14 amino acids long. Germline loops: CDR1 SNHLY, CDR2 FYNNEI. With 7 bases clipped from V and 2 bases from J, the junction kept 5 bases outside the gene matches. CDR3 amino acids: CASKYSGGTYEQYF. CDR3 in DNA: TGTGCCAGCAAATATAGCGGGGGGACCTACGAGCAGTACTTC.

V usage is TRBV2 and J usage is TRBJ2-2, with TRBD1 matching over 7 bases. Germline V gene sequence: CDR1 SNHLY, CDR2 FYNNEI. Unmatched junction bases numbered 4, after V lost 6 bases and J lost 3 bases. CDR3 length: 14 residues. CDR3 sequence (DNA): TGTGCCAGCAGGCGCGACAGGGACACCGGGGAGCTGTTTTTT. Protein: CASRRDRDTGELFF.

The chain uses TRBV5-1 and TRBJ1-1; D is unresolved. Germline V gene sequence: CDR1 SGHRS, CDR2 YFSETQ. Deletions cut 0 bases from V and 3 bases from J, with 12 bases between. The CDR3 contains 15 residues. This CDR3 is CASSLDTVRDTEAFF. Here the CDR3 DNA reads TGCGCCAGCAGCTTGGATACGGTGCGGGACACTGAAGCTTTCTTT.

The chain has TRBV6-6 and TRBJ1-4, with D unclear. In germline, CDR1 is MNHNY, CDR2 SVGAGI (reference sequence). The CDR3 is 11 amino acids. Trimming cost V 10 bases and J 8 bases, with 11 bases left between them. The CDR3 loop is CATVAGEKLFF. The CDR3, as DNA: TGTGCCACCGTGGCGGGGGAAAAACTGTTTTTT.

The chain joins TRBV29-1 to TRBJ2-1; a possible D gene is TRBD1 (6 bases). In germline, CDR1 is SQVTM, CDR2 ANQGSEA. The CDR3 runs 12 residues. V lost 3 bases, J lost 7 bases, and 10 bases lay in between. CDR3 sequence: CSVDRGWNEQFF. CDR3 bases: TGCAGCGTTGACAGGGGTTGGAATGAGCAGTTCTTC.

This chain joins TRBV7-9 and TRBJ1-2; 7 nucleotides match TRBD1. V lost 5 bases and J lost 6; bases outside the gene matches: 6. This CDR3 region has 13 residues. The germline V gene encodes CDR1 SEHNR and CDR2 FQNEAQ (reference sequence). The CDR3 here is CASSPTGVDGYTF. CDR3 nucleotides: TGTGCCAGCAGCCCAACAGGGGTAGATGGCTACACCTTC.

The genes are TRBV11-3 and TRBJ2-2, with D possibly matching TRBD2 (6 bases). The CDR3 covers 16 residues. The V end was cut by 4 bases, the J end by 0 bases, with 12 bases between. The V gene's germline CDR1 is SGHNT and CDR2 YENEEA. CDR3 DNA: TGTGCCAGCAGCTCCCGTAGCGGCGCGAACACCGGGGAGCTGTTTTTT. It codes for CASSSRSGANTGELFF.

CDR3 DNA: TGTGCCAGCAGCCAAGGGACAGGTAACACCGGGGAGCTGTTTTTT. Amino acids: CASSQGTGNTGELFF. The rearrangement joins TRBV3-1 (or the pseudogene TRBV3-2) to TRBJ2-2; 7 nucleotides match TRBD1. Losses at the gene ends were 1 base for V and 2 bases for J; bases not matched to a gene: 1. This CDR3 is 15 amino acids long. The germline gives CDR1 LGHDT, CDR2 YNNKEL (reference sequence).

The chain recombines TRBV5-1 with TRBJ1-1; 7 positions match TRBD1. The V gene end was trimmed by 3 bases and the J gene end by 1 base; junction bases not matched to a gene: 9. Germline lookup yields CDR1 SGHRS and CDR2 YFSETQ. The CDR3 contains 16 residues. The CDR3, as DNA: TGCGCCAGCAGCTCCGGGACAGACTATTCGAACACTGAAGCTTTCTTT. The encoded protein is CASSSGTDYSNTEAFF.

The chain recombines TRBV5-1 with TRBJ2-2; 9 bases fit TRBD1. Germline values: CDR1 SGHRS, CDR2 YFSETQ. This CDR3 region has 16 residues. With V trimmed by 1 base and J by 3 bases, 4 bases remained unmatched. The CDR3 DNA reads as TGCGCCAGCAGCTTGAGAACAGGGGGCGACACCGGGGAGCTGTTTTTT. This sequence encodes CASSLRTGGDTGELFF. Full variable domain (rest looked up from reference TRBV5-1 and TRBJ2-2): KAGVTQTPRYLIKTRGQQVTLSCSPISGHRSVSWYQQTPGQGLQFLFEYFSETQRNKGNFPGRFSGRQFSNSRSEMNVSTLELGDSALYLCASSLRTGGDTGELFFGEGSRLTVL.

This clone was found a few times. This chain joins TRBV6-5 and TRBJ1-2, with D perhaps matching TRBD1 (6 bases). The CDR3 runs to 16 residues. V dropped 0 bases and J dropped 8 bases, with 19 bases sitting between them. Germline assignment: CDR1 MNHEY and CDR2 SVGAGI. Written as DNA, the CDR3 is TGTGCCAGCAGTTACTCGAAACCCCGGGACACCAAGGGCTACACCTTC. Amino acid sequence: CASSYSKPRDTKGYTF.

CDR3 sequence: CASRAGRTNTEAFF. Here the CDR3 DNA reads TGCGCCAGCAGAGCAGGAAGAACCAACACTGAAGCTTTCTTT. The V and J genes are TRBV4-1 and TRBJ1-1; D gene ambiguous. CDR1 and CDR2 from the germline V gene are MGHRA and YSYEKL. The V end lost 6 bases, the J end lost 2 bases, and 13 bases lay between the germline ends. The CDR3 extends over 14 amino acids.

The chain uses TRBV20-1 and TRBJ2-7, with D hard to call. Trimming cost V 3 bases and J 2 bases, with 5 bases left between them. The CDR3 is made up of 11 amino acids. In germline, CDR1 is DFQATT, CDR2 SNEGSKA (reference sequence). CDR3 loop: CSARSAYEQYF. In nucleotides, the CDR3 is TGCAGTGCTAGGTCAGCCTACGAGCAGTACTTC.

V gene TRBV11-2 combines with J gene TRBJ2-6, with 7 nucleotides matching TRBD1. With V trimmed by 5 bases and J by 2 bases, 0 bases remained unmatched. The germline V gene has CDR1 SGHAT and CDR2 FQNNGV. This CDR3 is built from 14 residues. CDR3 residues: CASSDRAGANVLTF. The CDR3 nucleotides are TGTGCCAGCAGCGACAGGGCTGGGGCCAACGTCCTGACTTTC. The full variable domain, rest sourced from reference TRBV11-2 and TRBJ2-6, is EAGVAQSPRYKIIEKRQSVAFWCNPISGHATLYWYQQILGQGPKLLIQFQNNGVVDDSQLPKDRFSAERLKGVDSTLKIQPAKLEDSAVYLCASSDRAGANVLTFGAGSRLTVL.